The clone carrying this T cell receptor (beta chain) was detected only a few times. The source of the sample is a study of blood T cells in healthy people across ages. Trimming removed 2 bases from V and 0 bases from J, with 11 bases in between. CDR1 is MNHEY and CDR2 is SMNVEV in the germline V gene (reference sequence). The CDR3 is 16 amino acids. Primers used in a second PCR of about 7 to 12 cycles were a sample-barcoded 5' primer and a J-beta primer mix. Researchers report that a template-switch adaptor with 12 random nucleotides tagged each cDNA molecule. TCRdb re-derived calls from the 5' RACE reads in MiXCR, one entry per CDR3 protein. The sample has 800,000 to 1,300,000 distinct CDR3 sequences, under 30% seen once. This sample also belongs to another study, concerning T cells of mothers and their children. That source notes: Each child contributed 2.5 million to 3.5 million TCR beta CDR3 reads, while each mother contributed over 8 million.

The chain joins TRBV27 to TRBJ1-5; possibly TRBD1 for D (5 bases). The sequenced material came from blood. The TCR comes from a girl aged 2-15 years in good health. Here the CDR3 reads CASSLAGLSSNQPQHF. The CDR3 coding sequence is TGTGCCAGCAGTTTAGCAGGGTTGAGTAGCAATCAGCCCCAGCATTTT.